This is a list of T cell receptor beta chains from one sample in a study of CD8+ T cells in alopecia areata. Profiling relied on immunoSEQ multiplex PCR, and the TCRdb table lists in-frame clones only, not all of them. The data show fewer than 250,000 clones, approximately 38% seen once. The material sequenced was CD4+ T cells sorted from blood, taken at approximately week 30, from a patient treated with tofacitinib. Receptor source: a human donor with alopecia areata. The CDR3 runs from the conserved cysteine through the conserved F or W. D genes are given only for firm matches. The listing skips clone size in some rows; elsewhere it reads once, few, many or a size class.

>TRBD1|TRBJ2-1|TRBV7-7|NA|16
TGTGCCAGCAGCGTAGGGGACAGTGTGACCTACAATGAGCAGTTCTTC
CASSVGDSVTYNEQFF
>TRBD2|TRBJ2-3|TRBV29-1|few|14
TGCAGCGTTGAGGGTAGCGGGAACACAGATACGCAGTATTTT
CSVEGSGNTDTQYF
>NA|TRBJ2-3|TRBV4-2|few|13
TGTGCCAGCAGCCAAGGGGCTAGGTATACGCAGTATTTT
CASSQGARYTQYF
>NA|TRBJ2-3|TRBV19|NA|16
TGTGCCAGTAGTATCATACGAGCGTTGACCACAGATACGCAGTATTTT
CASSIIRALTTDTQYF
>NA|TRBJ1-4|TRBV9|NA|14
TGTGCCAGCAGCGCCTACGCAACTAATGAAAAACTGTTTTTT
CASSAYATNEKLFF
>NA|TRBJ1-1|TRBV29-1|NA|10
TGCAGCGCGGGACACTCTGAAGCTTTCTTT
CSAGHSEAFF
>NA|TRBJ2-6|TRBV5-1|few|13
TGCGCCAGCAGCTTGATGGGGGCCAACGTCCTGACTTTC
CASSLMGANVLTF
>NA|TRBJ2-6|TRBV19|NA|14
TGTGCCAGTAGGACGAGGTCCGGGGCCAACGTCCTGACTTTC
CASRTRSGANVLTF
>NA|TRBJ2-7|TRBV30|few|12
TGTGCCTGGAGTGAGGGCGTGTACGAGCAGTACTTC
CAWSEGVYEQYF
>TRBD1|TRBJ1-1|TRBV29-1|many|11
TGCAGCCCCCAGGGGGACACTGAAGCTTTCTTT
CSPQGDTEAFF
>NA|TRBJ2-1|TRBV10-3|few|14
TGTGCCATCAGCTTCCGGGACACTTACAATGAGCAGTTCTTC
CAISFRDTYNEQFF
>NA|TRBJ2-3|TRBV30|NA|16
TGTGCCTGGAGTGTATCTTTACTTGCGCGCACAGATACGCAGTATTTT
CAWSVSLLARTDTQYF
>NA|TRBJ2-5|TRBV6-5|few|11
TGTGCCACTAGGCGGCAAGAGACCCAGTACTTC
CATRRQETQYF
>NA|TRBJ2-1|TRBV28|few|15
TGTGCCAGCAGTTCCCCCGGGACGGACAACAATGAGCAGTTCTTC
CASSSPGTDNNEQFF
>TRBD2|TRBJ2-3|TRBV30|NA|15
TGTGCCTGGAGCCCCCGACTAGCGGGCTCTGGGACGCAGTATTTT
CAWSPRLAGSGTQYF
>NA|TRBJ1-5|TRBV28|few|15
TGTGCCAGCAGTAACGGGGGGGCCGGCAATCAGCCCCAGCATTTT
CASSNGGAGNQPQHF
>NA|TRBJ2-3|TRBV19|few|15
TGTGCCAGTAGTGTGCAGACAGCTAGCACAGATACGCAGTATTTT
CASSVQTASTDTQYF
>NA|TRBJ1-1|TRBV7-9|NA|17
TGTGCCAGCGAGAACGATTTTGCAGGACAGAGGAACACTGAAGCTTTCTTT
CASENDFAGQRNTEAFF